The clone carrying this TCR beta chain showed up just a few times. The sample belongs to a study of blood T cell repertoires in COVID-19. Across the study: Acute and convalescent COVID-19 samples came from the United States, Italy and Spain. PBMCs, B-cell-depleted T cells, or T cells provided the cDNA or gDNA that made up the material.

Measured with immunoSEQ multiplex PCR; TCRdb has only the in-frame clones, and not every one. Of about 200,000 clones listed, roughly 85% are singletons. The trim removed 3 bases at V and 5 bases at J, leaving 7 bases unmatched. The CDR3 runs 15 residues. CDR1 SNHLY and CDR2 FYNNEI come from the germline V gene. Participants' own reports of clinical history determined their cohort assignment. Cohort 3 recovery required two negative PCRs, clearance, or symptom resolution. The sequence derives from a man aged 40-55 years who had recovered from COVID-19. The chain joins TRBV2 to TRBJ2-1; TRBD1 aligns across 7 bases. Material for sequencing was PBMCs or T cells enriched from blood (not recorded which). The DNA for the CDR3 is TGTGCCAGCAGTGAGGAGGACAGGAGGAACAATGAGCAGTTCTTC. Translating it yields CASSEEDRRNNEQFF.